The 22 T cell receptor beta chains listed next were all sequenced from one sample in a study of shared clonotypes between healthy human individuals. Sequencing used immunoSEQ multiplex PCR; TCRdb keeps in-frame clones, though not all of them. The data hold millions of clones, with around nine tenths observed a single time. Sequencing used naive CD4+ T cells sorted from blood. The subset here: CD45RA+ positively selected. These receptor sequences come from a man in his late teens or twenties in good health.

The rearrangement joins TRBV4-1 to TRBJ1-6; D might be TRBD1 (5 bases). Germline V gives CDR1 MGHRA, CDR2 YSYEKL. The V end was cut by 0 bases, the J end by 6 bases, with 12 bases between. The CDR3 runs 16 residues. CDR3: CASSQETGRSNSPLHF. CDR3 DNA: TGCGCCAGCAGCCAAGAAACGGGACGATCTAATTCACCCCTCCACTTT.

This chain links TRBV5-6 with TRBJ1-4, with TRBD1 matching over 10 bases. Germline-derived CDR1 and CDR2 are SGHDT and YYEEEE. The V gene end was trimmed by 2 bases and the J gene end by 9 bases; junction bases not matched to a gene: 7. This CDR3 comprises 15 residues. In DNA form, the CDR3 reads TGTGCCAGCAGCTTCGGGACAGGGGAGGGACAAAAACTGTTTTTT. Translated, it gives CASSFGTGEGQKLFF.

Details on this clone: Different DNA sequences within this sample yield the same CDR3. The rearrangement joins TRBV18 to TRBJ1-4; a possible D gene is TRBD1 (5 bases). Looked up from germline, CDR1 is KGHSH and CDR2 is LQKENI. Deletions cut 2 bases from V and 5 bases from J, with 6 bases between. The CDR3 extends over 13 amino acids. CDR3 bases: TGTGCCAGCTCACCAGACAGAAATGAAAAACTGTTTTTT. Residues: CASSPDRNEKLFF.

This chain links TRBV19 with TRBJ2-7; D is unresolved. Germline CDR1 is LNHDA and CDR2 is SQIVND (reference sequence). CDR3 length: 15 amino acids. V shed 8 bases and J shed 0 bases, with 17 bases lying between them. The CDR3: CASRILDGDSYEQYF. The CDR3 region has the DNA TGTGCCAGTCGAATATTGGATGGAGACTCCTACGAGCAGTACTTC.

The CDR3 region has the DNA TGTGCCAGCTCCACCAAAGAATTGGATTCACCCCTCCACTTT. This gives the protein CASSTKELDSPLHF. The chain couples TRBV18 to TRBJ1-6; no clear D gene. The CDR3 has 14 residues. V lost 6 bases and J 8 bases, leaving 14 bases between the germline ends. The germline V gene has CDR1 KGHSH and CDR2 LQKENI.

This clone was found once. The chain employs TRBV30 and TRBJ1-5; a possible D gene is TRBD1 (5 bases). CDR1 and CDR2 (germline): GTSNPN, SVGIG (reference sequence). V was cut by 2 bases and J by 0 bases, with 14 bases left in between. CDR3 length: 16 residues. The CDR3 sequence is CAWSPDTLYSNQPQHF. CDR3 sequence (DNA): TGTGCCTGGAGTCCGGACACCTTATATAGCAATCAGCCCCAGCATTTT.

This chain links TRBV18 with TRBJ1-3; maybe TRBD1 (5 bases). V was trimmed by 5 bases and J by 0 bases, leaving 17 bases between them. Germline loops: CDR1 KGHSH, CDR2 LQKENI. This CDR3 spans 17 amino acids. CDR3 in DNA: TGTGCCAGCTCATCCCTTCTGACAGCCAACTCTGGAAACACCATATATTTT. This gives the protein CASSSLLTANSGNTIYF.

V gene TRBV19 combines with J gene TRBJ1-5; the D is unclear. There are 16 residues in the CDR3. V was clipped by 3 bases and J by 7 bases, with 19 bases between them. Germline CDR1 LNHDA, CDR2 SQIVND (reference sequence). In nucleotides, the CDR3 is TGTGCCAGTAGTATCCCCCGCAGACCCCCAGTCCAGCCCCAGCATTTT. Its translation is CASSIPRRPPVQPQHF.

This CDR3 is CASIQGPSSNTGELFF. CDR3 in DNA: TGCGCCAGCATCCAAGGTCCCAGTTCGAACACCGGGGAGCTGTTTTTT. The chain couples TRBV23-1 to TRBJ2-2; the D is unclear. TRBV23-1 is annotated as an ORF whose role is uncertain. Trimming pared 7 bases from V and 0 bases from J, leaving 15 bases between. The CDR3 is 16 amino acids.

The V gene is TRBV4-3, the J gene TRBJ2-1, with D possibly matching TRBD1 (6 bases). Trimming cost V 1 base and J 13 bases, with 14 bases left between them. This CDR3 is 13 amino acids long. From germline, CDR1 is LGHNA and CDR2 YSLEER. CDR3 loop: CASSQGPTGPQFF. As DNA, the CDR3 is TGCGCCAGCAGCCAAGGTCCCACAGGGCCCCAGTTCTTC.

The J gene is TRBJ1-5, the V gene TRBV28, with 9 bases aligning to TRBD1. This CDR3 has 15 residues. Germline V gene sequence: CDR1 MDHEN, CDR2 SYDVKM. Losses at the gene ends were 3 bases for V and 4 bases for J; bases not matched to a gene: 4. CDR3 amino acids: CASSFPGQGNQPQHF. The CDR3 region has the DNA TGTGCCAGCAGTTTCCCAGGACAGGGGAATCAGCCCCAGCATTTT.

The chain links TRBV7-3 to TRBJ2-3; 10 nucleotides agree with TRBD2. Germline-derived CDR1 and CDR2 are SGHTA and FQGTGA. The V segment lost 1 base and the J segment 4 bases; nucleotides outside the gene matches: 5. CDR3 length equals 16 residues. DNA for the CDR3: TGTGCCAGCAGCTTAATCCCTAGCGGGGGCCCAGATACGCAGTATTTT. It is translated as CASSLIPSGGPDTQYF.

V usage is TRBV27 and J usage is TRBJ2-2, with TRBD2 matching 7 bases. The J segment lost 0 bases and the V segment lost 7 bases, leaving 8 bases of the junction unmatched. The CDR3 is 16 amino acids. Germline V gene sequence: CDR1 MNHEY, CDR2 SMNVEV (reference sequence). The CDR3 loop reads CASTVRGTTNTGELFF. CDR3 nucleotide sequence: TGTGCCAGCACCGTCCGAGGGACTACGAACACCGGGGAGCTGTTTTTT.

This clone was counted a single time. Additional DNA sequences in this sample encode the identical CDR3. V is TRBV19 and J is TRBJ2-7; unclear D gene. V lost 10 bases to trimming and J lost 0 bases, with 10 bases between them. This CDR3 is built from 12 residues. From germline, CDR1 is LNHDA and CDR2 SQIVND (reference sequence). CDR3 sequence: CATLAPSYEQYF. CDR3 in DNA: TGTGCCACCCTTGCTCCCTCCTACGAGCAGTACTTC.

The genes are TRBV30 and TRBJ2-1; 12 bases match TRBD1. CDR3 size: 14 residues. Germline CDR1 and CDR2: GTSNPN and SVGIG (reference sequence). With V trimmed by 1 base and J by 12 bases, 7 bases remained unmatched. As DNA, the CDR3 is TGTGCCTGGAGTGCGGGACAGGGGGCAGTTGGGCAGTTCTTC. As protein: CAWSAGQGAVGQFF.

This clone showed up just once. This chain connects TRBV11-2 to TRBJ1-2; 11 bases align to TRBD1. The CDR3 consists of 17 residues. J lost 4 bases, V lost 1 base, and 8 bases had no gene match. Germline values: CDR1 SGHAT, CDR2 FQNNGV. CDR3 loop: CASSLAGTGGISYGYTF. The CDR3 DNA reads TGTGCCAGCAGCTTAGCCGGGACAGGGGGGATCTCCTATGGCTACACCTTC.

The chain is built from TRBV25-1 and TRBJ1-4; D not resolved. The V and J ends lost 0 bases and 7 bases respectively, with 0 bases between them. Germline CDR1 reads MGHDK; CDR2 reads SYGVNS. CDR3 length: 11 residues. The CDR3 spells CASSEYEKLFF. The CDR3 bases are TGTGCCAGCAGTGAATATGAAAAACTGTTTTTT.

The genes are TRBV6-1 and TRBJ1-4; 9 nucleotides align to TRBD1. Germline V gene sequence: CDR1 MNHNS, CDR2 SASEGT. CDR3 length equals 14 residues. Losses at the gene ends were 5 bases for V and 5 bases for J; bases not matched to a gene: 3. The CDR3 bases are TGTGCCAGCAGTTCCGGGACAGGGAATGAAAAACTGTTTTTT. This codes for CASSSGTGNEKLFF.

The chain has TRBV28 and TRBJ2-2; D is unclear. This CDR3 has 15 amino acids. With 5 bases removed from V and 6 bases from J, the gap between germline ends came to 16 bases. Germline V gene data show CDR1 as MDHEN and CDR2 as SYDVKM. CDR3 amino acids: CASSRSGYSAGELFF. As DNA, the CDR3 is TGTGCCAGCAGTCGATCTGGCTACTCCGCCGGGGAGCTGTTTTTT.

The chain recombines TRBV4-2 with TRBJ1-2; TRBD1 matches at 9 bases. CDR1 and CDR2 from the germline V gene are LGHNA and YNFKEQ. The CDR3 totals 13 residues. V lost 5 bases, J lost 9 bases, and 7 bases stayed unmatched. The CDR3 loop is CASSSRDRESYTF. In DNA, the CDR3 is TGTGCCAGCAGCTCCCGGGACAGGGAGAGCTACACCTTC.

Turning to this clone: Compared with germline, one end of the junction differs, possibly owing to a read error. This rearrangement joins TRBV7-7 to TRBJ1-3; a possible D gene is TRBD1 (5 bases). The V gene's germline CDR1 is SSHAT and CDR2 FNYEAQ (reference sequence). The CDR3 contains 14 residues. CDR3 sequence (DNA): TGTGCTAGCAGCGCGGACATATCTGGAAACACCATATATTTT. Translating it yields CASSADISGNTIYF.

The chain recombines TRBV6-6 with TRBJ1-1; possibly TRBD1 for D (5 bases). The germline CDR1 and CDR2 sequences are MNHNY and SVGAGI (reference sequence). Trimming stripped 2 bases from V and 0 bases from J, with 13 bases between. The length of the CDR3 is 16 residues. CDR3 sequence reads: CASSYGAYRMNTEAFF. As DNA, the CDR3 is TGTGCCAGCAGTTACGGGGCGTACAGAATGAACACTGAAGCTTTCTTT.